Sequencing of this T cell receptor beta chain was carried out in a study of response to subunit inactivated influenza vaccine. Findings of the study overall: The authors suggested that few new T cells are recruited per seasonal influenza vaccination.

Germline V gene data show CDR1 as KGHSH and CDR2 as LQKENI. The CDR3 is made up of 15 amino acids. Trimming at V came to 4 bases and at J to 0 bases, leaving 0 bases not matched to a gene. TCRdb recomputed calls from the RT-PCR reads with MiXCR, one row per CDR3 protein. The data contain 500,000 or so distinct CDR3 sequences, approximately 11% of them seen just once; the ten biggest clones take up roughly 12%. Concerning this clonotype itself: Its antigen remains unidentified.

The V call is TRBV18, the J call TRBJ2-6; TRBD2 aligns across 7 bases. This clonotype was sampled from a man in his fifties who received an inactivated influenza vaccine. Sample: PBMCs from blood, taken about 6 weeks after vaccination. The DNA of the CDR3 is TGTGCCAGCTCACGGGGGGGCTCTGGGGCCAACGTCCTGACTTTC. Translation: CASSRGGSGANVLTF.